This record looks at one T cell receptor beta chain sequence and its context. It lacks a known antigen. No clone much larger than this one lies a single base away; base qualities are absent. The data derive from a study of OX40 agonist ivuxolimab in advanced cancers. With regard to the full study: Ivuxolimab was a fully human IgG2 agonistic monoclonal antibody targeting the costimulatory receptor OX40 (CD134). The purpose of peripheral TCRbeta sequencing was to test whether ivuxolimab changed TCR sequence diversity and led to clonal T-cell expansion. Of the approximately 50 dose-escalation patients, hepatocellular carcinoma was present in roughly 19, melanoma in roughly 15, renal cell carcinoma in 9 and head and neck cancer in 9. In the dose-escalation cohort, 75% to 85% of patients were male, and the mean age was 60 years with a range of roughly 20 to 80. Patients were allowed to have had prior anti-PD-1, anti-PD-L1 or anti-CTLA-4 therapy, and around 37% of the dose-escalation patients had previously received checkpoint inhibitors. Intravenous ivuxolimab was administered to patients every 2 weeks at six dose levels: 0.01, 0.1, 0.3, 1.5, 3 and 10 mg/kg. The monotherapy dose-escalation portion (N ≈ 50 patients) of the phase I ivuxolimab trial is reported in the paper. Partial responses occurred in three dose-escalation patients, of whom one had hepatocellular carcinoma and two had cutaneous melanoma.

To sequence the TCRbeta CDR3 region, genomic DNA was isolated from the sorted cells. The immunoSEQ Assay was used to sequence the TCRbeta CDR3 regions. In TCRdb, the immuneACCESS table is reduced to in-frame sequences with V and J assigned. These tables do not hold every clone; where another copy was compared, an unresolved V gene accounts for under half, and the others remain unexplained. This sample comprises tens of thousands of clones, more than 75% of them detected only once. The biggest ten clones account for less than 0.8% of the sample. Results and caveats for the whole study, not just this receptor: After ivuxolimab, CD8+ T cells had more expanded clones than CD4+ T cells on average. Clonal expansion of both CD4+ and CD8+ blood T cells was observed from baseline to week 6 at doses 0.1 to 3.0 mg/kg. The antigen specificity of the peripheral T cells that underwent clonal expansion was not determined. Partial responders in the 0.1-3.0 mg/kg groups had among the lowest normalized peripheral clonal expansion, especially among CD8+ T cells. Low levels of normalized T-cell clonal expansion were also seen in some nonresponding patients.

Patients with a history of autoimmune disease or receiving systemic immunosuppression were excluded from the trial. In every dose cohort, peripheral blood was drawn for TCR sequencing at baseline, cycle 4 day 1, and cycle 7 day 1. Samples were obtained from an open-label, multicenter, first-in-human phase I dose-escalation trial of ivuxolimab. Adults with locally advanced or metastatic melanoma, renal cell carcinoma, hepatocellular carcinoma or head and neck squamous cell carcinoma were enrolled in the trial. CD4+ and CD8+ T cells were sorted separately from peripheral blood before TCR sequencing. The sample was CD4+ or CD8+ T cells sorted from blood, taken in a trial of the OX40 agonist ivuxolimab. The receptor was isolated from an adult with an advanced solid tumor such as melanoma, head and neck, liver or kidney cancer.

The base sequence is TGTGCCTGGAGTGTGAACACTGAAGCTTTCTTT. Its coded protein is CAWSVNTEAFF. The receptor chain draws on TRBV30 and TRBJ1-1; no D gene call is confident. CDR1 and CDR2 (GTSNPN, SVGIG) derive from the germline V gene (reference sequence). Reading from cysteine to phenylalanine, the CDR3 counts 11 amino acids. Only the CDR3 region is kept as DNA, spanning 33 bases read in frame from base 1. V sheds 0 bases and J sheds 1 base, leaving 0 bases between their ends.